This TCR beta chain came from a study of technical replicates of blood from four donors. Repertoires were generated with immunoSEQ multiplex PCR, while TCRdb's copy carries only in-frame clones and drops some. The sample holds about 73,000 clones, roughly 90% seen once. This CDR3 is 13 amino acids long. Trimming removed 1 base at V and 3 bases at J, with 9 bases between. Per the germline V gene, CDR1 is SQVTM and CDR2 is ANQGSEA. This clone came up a few times. The clonotype originates from a human donor in good health. Some clones in this sample may be carry-over from other donors' samples. J is TRBJ1-1 and V is TRBV29-1; tentatively, D is TRBD1 (6 bases). The specimen was PBMCs. The CDR3 DNA reads TGCAGCGTTGAAGTACAGGGATACACTGAAGCTTTCTTT. It is translated as CSVEVQGYTEAFF. Variable domain in full (rest from reference TRBV29-1 and TRBJ1-1): SAVISQKPSRDICQRGTSLTIQCQVDSQVTMMFWYRQQPGQSLTLIATANQGSEATYESGFVIDKFPISRPNLTFSTLTVSNMSPEDSSIYLCSVEVQGYTEAFFGQGTRLTVV.